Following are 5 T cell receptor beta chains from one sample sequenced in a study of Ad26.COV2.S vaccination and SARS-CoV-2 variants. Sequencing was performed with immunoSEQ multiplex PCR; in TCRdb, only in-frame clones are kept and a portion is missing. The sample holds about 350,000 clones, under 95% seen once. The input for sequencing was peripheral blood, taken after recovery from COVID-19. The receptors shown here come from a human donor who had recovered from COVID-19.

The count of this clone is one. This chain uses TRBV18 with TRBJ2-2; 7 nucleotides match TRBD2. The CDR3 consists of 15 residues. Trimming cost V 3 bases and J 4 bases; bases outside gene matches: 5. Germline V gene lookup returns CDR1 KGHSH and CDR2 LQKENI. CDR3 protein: CASSPGGARTGELFF. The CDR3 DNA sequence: TGTGCCAGCTCACCGGGAGGGGCCCGCACCGGGGAGCTGTTTTTT.

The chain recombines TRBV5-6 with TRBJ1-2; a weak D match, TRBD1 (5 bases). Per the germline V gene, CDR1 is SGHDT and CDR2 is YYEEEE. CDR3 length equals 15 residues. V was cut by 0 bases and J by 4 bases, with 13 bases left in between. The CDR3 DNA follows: TGTGCCAGCAGCTTGGAAGGACATGCGGGCTATGGCTACACCTTC. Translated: CASSLEGHAGYGYTF.

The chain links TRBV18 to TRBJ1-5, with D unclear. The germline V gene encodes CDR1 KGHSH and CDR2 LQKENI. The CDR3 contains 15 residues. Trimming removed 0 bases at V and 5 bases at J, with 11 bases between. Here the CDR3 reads CASSPPGSRYQPQHF. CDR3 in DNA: TGTGCCAGCTCACCACCGGGGTCTAGGTATCAGCCCCAGCATTTT.

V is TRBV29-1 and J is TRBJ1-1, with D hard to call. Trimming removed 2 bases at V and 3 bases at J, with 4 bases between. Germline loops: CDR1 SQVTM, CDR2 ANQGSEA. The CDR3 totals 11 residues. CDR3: CSVEFHTEAFF. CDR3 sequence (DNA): TGCAGCGTTGAATTTCACACTGAAGCTTTCTTT. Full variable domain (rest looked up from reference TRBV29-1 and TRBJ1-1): SAVISQKPSRDICQRGTSLTIQCQVDSQVTMMFWYRQQPGQSLTLIATANQGSEATYESGFVIDKFPISRPNLTFSTLTVSNMSPEDSSIYLCSVEFHTEAFFGQGTRLTVV.

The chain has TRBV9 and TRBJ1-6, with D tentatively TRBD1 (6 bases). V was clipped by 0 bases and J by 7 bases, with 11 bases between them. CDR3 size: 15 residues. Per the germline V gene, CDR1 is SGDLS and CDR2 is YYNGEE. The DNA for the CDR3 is TGTGCCAGCAGCGTAGCTGAGGGGGTCAATTCACCCCTCCACTTT. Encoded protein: CASSVAEGVNSPLHF.